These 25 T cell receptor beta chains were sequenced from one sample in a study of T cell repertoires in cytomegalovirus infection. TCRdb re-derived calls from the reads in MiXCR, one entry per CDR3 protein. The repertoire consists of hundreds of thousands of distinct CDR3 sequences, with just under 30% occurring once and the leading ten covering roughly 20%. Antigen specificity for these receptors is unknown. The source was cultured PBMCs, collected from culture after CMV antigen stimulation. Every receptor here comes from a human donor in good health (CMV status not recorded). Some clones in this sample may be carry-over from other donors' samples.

The CDR3 sequence: CASGRTNTGELFF. The DNA for the CDR3 is TGTGCCAGCGGGCGGACAAACACCGGGGAGCTGTTTTTT. The chain carries TRBV7-3 and TRBJ2-2; tentative D call: TRBD1 (5 bases). CDR3 length equals 13 residues. Trimming removed 8 bases at V and 2 bases at J, with 9 bases between. Germline-derived CDR1 and CDR2 are SGHTA and FQGTGA.

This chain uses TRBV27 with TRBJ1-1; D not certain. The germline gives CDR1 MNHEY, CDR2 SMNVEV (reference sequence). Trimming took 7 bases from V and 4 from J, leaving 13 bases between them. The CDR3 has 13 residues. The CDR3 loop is CASTPREGTEAFF. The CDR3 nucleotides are TGTGCCAGCACCCCGAGGGAGGGCACTGAAGCTTTCTTT.

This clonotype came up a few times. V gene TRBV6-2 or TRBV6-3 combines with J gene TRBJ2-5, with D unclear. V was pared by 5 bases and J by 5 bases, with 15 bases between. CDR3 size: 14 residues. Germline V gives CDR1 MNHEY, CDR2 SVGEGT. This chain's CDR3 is CASSRASRVETQYF. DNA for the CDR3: TGTGCCAGCAGTCGCGCGTCTCGGGTGGAGACCCAGTACTTC.

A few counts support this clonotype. The DNA for the CDR3 is TGTGCCAGCTATCCGGGACAGAAAAACACTGAAGCTTTCTTT. Amino acid sequence: CASYPGQKNTEAFF. The chain links TRBV27 to TRBJ1-1; 7 nucleotides agree with TRBD1. Germline trimming cut 8 bases from V and 2 bases from J; bases unmatched to any gene: 8. Germline values: CDR1 MNHEY, CDR2 SMNVEV (reference sequence). The CDR3 extends over 14 amino acids.

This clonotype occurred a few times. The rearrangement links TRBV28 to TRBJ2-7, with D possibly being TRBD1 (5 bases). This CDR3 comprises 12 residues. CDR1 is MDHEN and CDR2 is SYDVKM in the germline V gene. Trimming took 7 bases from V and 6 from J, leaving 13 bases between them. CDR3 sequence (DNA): TGTGCCAGCACAGGGCTGGCCGGCGAGCAGTACTTC. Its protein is CASTGLAGEQYF. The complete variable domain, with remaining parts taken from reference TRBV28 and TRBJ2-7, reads DVKVTQSSRYLVKRTGEKVFLECVQDMDHENMFWYRQDPGLGLRLIYFSYDVKMKEKGDIPEGYSVSREKKERFSLILESASTNQTSMYLCASTGLAGEQYFGPGTRLTVT.

In DNA form, the CDR3 reads TGTGCCAGCAGCTTAGTAACGGGGGCAATCTACAATGAGCAGTTCTTC. Encoded protein: CASSLVTGAIYNEQFF. The rearrangement uses TRBV11-2 and TRBJ2-1; TRBD1 or TRBD2 may be the D gene (6 bases each). Trimming took off 1 base at V and 3 bases at J, with 13 bases between the two ends. CDR1 and CDR2 (germline): SGHAT, FQNNGV. The length of the CDR3 is 16 residues.

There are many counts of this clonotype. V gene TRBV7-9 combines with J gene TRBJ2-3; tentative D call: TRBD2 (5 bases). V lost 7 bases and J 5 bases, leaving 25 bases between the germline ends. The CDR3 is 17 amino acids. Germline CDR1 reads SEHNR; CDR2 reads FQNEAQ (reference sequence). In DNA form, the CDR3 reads TGTGCCAGCACTCTACCCGACGGGGTAGGGTCGGAAGATACGCAGTATTTT. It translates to CASTLPDGVGSEDTQYF.

The CDR3 loop reads CASTSTSGSSYEQYF. CDR3 nucleotides: TGTGCCAGCACCTCGACTAGCGGGAGCTCCTACGAGCAGTACTTC. This chain joins TRBV11-2 and TRBJ2-7; 12 bases map to TRBD2. This CDR3 is 15 amino acids long. Unmatched junction bases numbered 4, after V lost 7 bases and J lost 0 bases. Germline V lookup: CDR1 SGHAT, CDR2 FQNNGV. The complete variable domain, with remaining parts taken from reference TRBV11-2 and TRBJ2-7, reads EAGVAQSPRYKIIEKRQSVAFWCNPISGHATLYWYQQILGQGPKLLIQFQNNGVVDDSQLPKDRFSAERLKGVDSTLKIQPAKLEDSAVYLCASTSTSGSSYEQYFGPGTRLTVT.

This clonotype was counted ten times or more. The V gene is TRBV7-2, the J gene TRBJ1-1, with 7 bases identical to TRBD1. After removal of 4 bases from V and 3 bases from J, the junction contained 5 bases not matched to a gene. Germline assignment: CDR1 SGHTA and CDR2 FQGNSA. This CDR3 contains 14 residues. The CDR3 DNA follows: TGTGCCAGCAGCTATCAGGGGGAGCACACTGAAGCTTTCTTT. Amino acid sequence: CASSYQGEHTEAFF.

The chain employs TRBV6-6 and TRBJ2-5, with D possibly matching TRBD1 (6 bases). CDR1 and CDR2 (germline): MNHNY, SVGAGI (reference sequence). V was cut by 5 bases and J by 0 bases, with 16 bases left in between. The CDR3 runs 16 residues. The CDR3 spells CASSPRQVGDQETQYF. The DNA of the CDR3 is TGTGCCAGCAGTCCACGACAGGTTGGGGACCAAGAGACCCAGTACTTC.

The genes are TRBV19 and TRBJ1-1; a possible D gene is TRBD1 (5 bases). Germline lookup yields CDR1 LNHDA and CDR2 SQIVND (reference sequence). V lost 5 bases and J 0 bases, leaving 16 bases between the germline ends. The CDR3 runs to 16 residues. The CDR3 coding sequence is TGTGCCAGTAGTCCCCGGGACTCTTATATGAACACTGAAGCTTTCTTT. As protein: CASSPRDSYMNTEAFF.

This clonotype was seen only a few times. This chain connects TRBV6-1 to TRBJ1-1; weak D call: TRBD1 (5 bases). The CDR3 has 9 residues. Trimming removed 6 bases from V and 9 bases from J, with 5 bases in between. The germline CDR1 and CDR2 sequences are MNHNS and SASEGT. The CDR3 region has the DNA TGTGCCAGCAGGGACAAAGCTTTCTTT. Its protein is CASRDKAFF.

DNA of the CDR3: TGTGCCAGCAGCCCCCAGAACACCGGGGAGCTGTTTTTT. Amino acid sequence: CASSPQNTGELFF. This chain joins TRBV7-3 and TRBJ2-2; D unclear. Germline CDR1 reads SGHTA; CDR2 reads FQGTGA. The CDR3 runs 13 residues. The V end lost 5 bases, the J end lost 1 base, and 5 bases lay between the germline ends.

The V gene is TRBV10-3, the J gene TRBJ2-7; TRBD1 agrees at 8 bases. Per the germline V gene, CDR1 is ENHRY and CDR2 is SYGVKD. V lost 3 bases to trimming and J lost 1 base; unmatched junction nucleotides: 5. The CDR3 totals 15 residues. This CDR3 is CAISDRGRGSYEQYF. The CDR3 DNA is TGTGCCATCAGTGACAGGGGGCGCGGATCCTACGAGCAGTACTTC.

In DNA, the CDR3 is TGCGCCAGCAGCATACAGGGTGAGCAGTTCTTC. This codes for CASSIQGEQFF. The chain combines TRBV5-1 with TRBJ2-1; possibly TRBD1 for D (6 bases). The germline V and J ends were trimmed by 4 bases and 9 bases, with 8 bases remaining between them. Germline assignment: CDR1 SGHRS and CDR2 YFSETQ. This CDR3 comprises 11 residues.

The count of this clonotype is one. CDR3 nucleotide sequence: TGCAGCGTTGACCTAAGGCGCTCCTACAATGAGCAGTTCTTC. Its translation is CSVDLRRSYNEQFF. The chain is built from TRBV29-1 and TRBJ2-1; D is undetermined. There are 14 residues in the CDR3. V shed 3 bases and J shed 0 bases, with 9 bases lying between them. The germline CDR1 and CDR2 sequences are SQVTM and ANQGSEA.

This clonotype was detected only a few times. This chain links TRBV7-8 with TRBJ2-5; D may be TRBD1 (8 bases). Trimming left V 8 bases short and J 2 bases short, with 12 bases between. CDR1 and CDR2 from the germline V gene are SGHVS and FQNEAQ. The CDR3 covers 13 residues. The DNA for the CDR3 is TGTGCCAGCGCACAGGGGGGGCAAGAGACCCAGTACTTC. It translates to CASAQGGQETQYF.

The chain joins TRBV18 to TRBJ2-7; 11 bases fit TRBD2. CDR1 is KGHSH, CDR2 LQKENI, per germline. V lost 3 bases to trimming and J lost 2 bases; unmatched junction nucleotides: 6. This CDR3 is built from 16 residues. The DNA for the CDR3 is TGTGCCAGCTCACCTGTGACTAGCGGGGTTACCTACGAGCAGTACTTC. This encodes CASSPVTSGVTYEQYF.

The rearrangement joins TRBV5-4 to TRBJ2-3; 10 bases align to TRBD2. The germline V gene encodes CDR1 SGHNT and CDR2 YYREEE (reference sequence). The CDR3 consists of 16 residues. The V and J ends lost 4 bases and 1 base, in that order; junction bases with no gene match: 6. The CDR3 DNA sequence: TGTGCCAGCAGCCGCCGAGCGGGAGGGCGCACAGATACGCAGTATTTT. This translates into CASSRRAGGRTDTQYF. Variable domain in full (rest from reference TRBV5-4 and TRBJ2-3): ETGVTQSPTHLIKTRGQQVTLRCSSQSGHNTVSWYQQALGQGPQFIFQYYREEENGRGNFPPRFSGLQFPNYSSELNVNALELDDSALYLCASSRRAGGRTDTQYFGPGTRLTVL.

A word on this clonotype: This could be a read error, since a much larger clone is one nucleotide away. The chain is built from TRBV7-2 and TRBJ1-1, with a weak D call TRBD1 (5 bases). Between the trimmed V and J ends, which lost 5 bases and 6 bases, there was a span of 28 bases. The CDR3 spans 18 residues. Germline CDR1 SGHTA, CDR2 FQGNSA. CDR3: CASSPRPGVGGFYAEAFF. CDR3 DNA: TGTGCCAGCAGCCCCCGGCCGGGGGTGGGTGGATTTTACGCTGAAGCTTTCTTT.

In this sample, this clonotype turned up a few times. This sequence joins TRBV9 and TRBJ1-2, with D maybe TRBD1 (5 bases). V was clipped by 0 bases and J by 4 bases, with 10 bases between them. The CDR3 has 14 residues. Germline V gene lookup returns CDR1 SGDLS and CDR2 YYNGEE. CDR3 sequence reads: CASSVGDPPYGYTF. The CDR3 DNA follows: TGTGCCAGCAGCGTAGGGGACCCCCCCTATGGCTACACCTTC.

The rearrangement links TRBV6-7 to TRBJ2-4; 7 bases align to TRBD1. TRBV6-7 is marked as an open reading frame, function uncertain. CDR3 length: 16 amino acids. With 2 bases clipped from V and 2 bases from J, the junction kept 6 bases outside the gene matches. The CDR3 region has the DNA TGTGCCAGCAGTTACACAGGGGAAGGGTCCAAAAACATTCAGTACTTC. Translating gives CASSYTGEGSKNIQYF.

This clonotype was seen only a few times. CDR3 sequence reads: CASSLGHTSYYEQYF. The CDR3 bases are TGTGCCAGCAGCTTAGGACATACCTCTTACTACGAGCAGTACTTC. The V call is TRBV11-2, the J call TRBJ2-7; D is unclear. CDR1 and CDR2 (germline): SGHAT, FQNNGV. The V gene lost 1 base and the J gene lost 3 bases, with 13 bases spanning the gap. CDR3 length: 15 amino acids.

The CDR3 bases are TGTGCCAGCAGTCAGGACCTCATCACTGAAGCTTTCTTT. Its protein product is CASSQDLITEAFF. The chain joins TRBV12-3 or TRBV12-4 to TRBJ1-1; D gene ambiguous. V lost 5 bases to trimming and J lost 4 bases, with 11 bases between them. The CDR3 contains 13 residues.

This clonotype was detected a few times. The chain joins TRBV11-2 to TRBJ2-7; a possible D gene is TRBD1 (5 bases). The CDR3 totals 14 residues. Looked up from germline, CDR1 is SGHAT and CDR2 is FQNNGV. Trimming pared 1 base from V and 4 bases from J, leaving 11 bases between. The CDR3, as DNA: TGTGCCAGCAGCTTAGTGGACACGGTTTACGAGCAGTACTTC. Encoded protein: CASSLVDTVYEQYF.